The 30 T cell receptor beta chains listed next were all sequenced from one sample in a study of T cells after posttransplantation cyclophosphamide. The table came from immunoSEQ multiplex PCR; TCRdb's copy has only in-frame clones and leaves some out. The data show 30,000 to 50,000 clones, with none appearing a single time. The sample comprised PBMCs. These receptors originate from a woman aged 45-65 years in good health and a related stem cell transplant donor.

This clone was counted at least ten times. V and J are TRBV9 and TRBJ2-1, with TRBD2 as a possible D gene (7 bases). Between the trimmed V and J ends, which lost 4 bases and 4 bases, there was a span of 12 bases. The CDR3 totals 14 residues. Germline V gene data show CDR1 as SGDLS and CDR2 as YYNGEE. CDR3 nucleotide sequence: TGTGCCAGCAGCAGAGAGGGGGGGTACAATGAGCAGTTCTTC. It is translated as CASSREGGYNEQFF. Combining the CDR3 with reference TRBV9 and TRBJ2-1 gives the whole variable domain DSGVTQTPKHLITATGQRVTLRCSPRSGDLSVYWYQQSLDQGLQFLIQYYNGEERAKGNILERFSAQQFPDLHSELNLSSLELGDSALYFCASSREGGYNEQFFGPGTRLTVL.

This clone was seen repeatedly, ten times or more. This chain links TRBV28 with TRBJ1-2; the D gene is possibly TRBD1 (6 bases). The CDR3 has 15 residues. With 2 bases removed from V and 0 bases from J, the gap between germline ends came to 10 bases. Germline CDR1 reads MDHEN; CDR2 reads SYDVKM. CDR3 in DNA: TGTGCCAGCAGTTTAAGGGGGAAATCTAACTATGGCTACACCTTC. It codes for CASSLRGKSNYGYTF.

This clone was recorded at least ten times. The chain links TRBV6-6 to TRBJ1-5; D perhaps matches TRBD1 (5 bases). Trimming stripped 6 bases from V and 5 bases from J, with 17 bases between. This CDR3 is 15 amino acids long. CDR1 is MNHNY, CDR2 SVGAGI, per germline (reference sequence). The CDR3 protein is CASSAREKGYQPQHF. CDR3 coding DNA: TGTGCCAGCAGCGCCCGGGAGAAGGGGTATCAGCCCCAGCATTTT.

In nucleotides, the CDR3 is TGTGCCAGCATTCCTTTGGGACTGCCGAGCTCCTACGAGCAGTACTTC. This codes for CASIPLGLPSSYEQYF. The V call is TRBV2, the J call TRBJ2-7; tentatively, D is TRBD2 (6 bases). Germline lookup yields CDR1 SNHLY and CDR2 FYNNEI. Trimming took 7 bases from V and 0 from J, leaving 19 bases between them. The CDR3 runs to 16 residues. Complete variable domain (other parts from reference TRBV2 and TRBJ2-7): EPEVTQTPSHQVTQMGQEVILRCVPISNHLYFYWYRQILGQKVEFLVSFYNNEISEKSEIFDDQFSVERPDGSNFTLKIRSTKLEDSAMYFCASIPLGLPSSYEQYFGPGTRLTVT.

This clone has at least ten counts. The CDR3 region is CASTRGGGNGYTF. The CDR3 DNA sequence: TGTGCCAGCACCCGGGGTGGGGGGAACGGCTACACCTTC. The chain combines TRBV11-3 with TRBJ1-2; tentatively, D is TRBD1 (5 bases). V lost 7 bases and J 8 bases, leaving 17 bases between the germline ends. This CDR3 comprises 13 residues. Germline V gene data show CDR1 as SGHNT and CDR2 as YENEEA.

This clone appeared many times. V is TRBV27 and J is TRBJ1-4; 7 positions agree with TRBD1. Germline trimming cut 6 bases from V and 8 bases from J; bases unmatched to any gene: 6. CDR1 MNHEY and CDR2 SMNVEV come from the germline V gene (reference sequence). This CDR3 has 13 residues. CDR3 DNA sequence: TGTGCCAGCAGGAGACAGGGATCAGAAAAACTGTTTTTT. It specifies CASRRQGSEKLFF.

The chain combines TRBV15 with TRBJ2-1; TRBD1 aligns across 10 bases. The germline V gene encodes CDR1 LNHNV and CDR2 YYDKDF (reference sequence). This CDR3 region has 14 residues. V gave up 9 bases and J gave up 8 bases; unmatched junction bases: 10. CDR3 DNA: TGTGCCACGAACCGGGACAGGGGAGGGGATGAGCAGTTCTTC. Its protein is CATNRDRGGDEQFF.

This clone turned up a few times. The CDR3 DNA follows: TGTGCCAGCAGGGGGACAGGGGACAAGGACTATGGCTACACCTTC. Translating it yields CASRGTGDKDYGYTF. The rearrangement uses TRBV27 and TRBJ1-2, with 10 bases matching TRBD1. V lost 6 bases and J lost 3; bases outside the gene matches: 7. This CDR3 contains 15 residues. The V gene's germline CDR1 is MNHEY and CDR2 SMNVEV (reference sequence).

This clone was found many times. The rearrangement joins TRBV28 to TRBJ1-4, with 7 bases aligning to TRBD1. J was trimmed by 1 base and V by 7 bases; bases with no gene match: 18. Germline V lookup: CDR1 MDHEN, CDR2 SYDVKM. This CDR3 has 19 residues. The CDR3 spells CASTPWVGGARGTNEKLFF. The CDR3, as DNA: TGTGCCAGCACTCCGTGGGTAGGGGGCGCGAGGGGAACTAATGAAAAACTGTTTTTT. Based on the CDR3 plus reference TRBV28 and TRBJ1-4, the full variable domain is DVKVTQSSRYLVKRTGEKVFLECVQDMDHENMFWYRQDPGLGLRLIYFSYDVKMKEKGDIPEGYSVSREKKERFSLILESASTNQTSMYLCASTPWVGGARGTNEKLFFGSGTQLSVL.

The sample holds many counts of this clone. The chain links TRBV28 to TRBJ2-7; D gene ambiguous. Germline V gene data show CDR1 as MDHEN and CDR2 as SYDVKM. This CDR3 has 11 amino acids. V was pared by 6 bases and J by 3 bases, with 6 bases between. CDR3 loop: CASSERYEQYF. The CDR3 DNA is TGTGCCAGCAGCGAGCGCTACGAGCAGTACTTC.

This clone was observed at least ten times. This sequence joins TRBV2 and TRBJ2-2; possibly TRBD1 for D (6 bases). CDR1 SNHLY and CDR2 FYNNEI come from the germline V gene. This CDR3 has 14 residues. Trimming left V 7 bases short and J 2 bases short, with 11 bases between. The CDR3 nucleotides read TGTGCCAGCAAAGGGGACATAAACACCGGGGAGCTGTTTTTT. It yields the protein CASKGDINTGELFF.

This clone was recorded at least ten times. The chain joins TRBV7-2 to TRBJ1-4; D is possibly TRBD1 (6 bases). The CDR3 has 13 amino acids. Germline V CDR1 and CDR2: SGHTA, FQGNSA. V lost 5 bases to trimming and J lost 8 bases, with 12 bases between them. The CDR3 sequence: CASSPTRGEKLFF. CDR3 nucleotides: TGTGCCAGCAGCCCCACGAGGGGGGAAAAACTGTTTTTT.

The chain recombines TRBV5-1 with TRBJ1-6; D is perhaps TRBD1 (6 bases). V was pared by 0 bases and J by 0 bases, with 22 bases between. The germline CDR1 and CDR2 sequences are SGHRS and YFSETQ. The length of the CDR3 is 21 residues. CDR3 sequence reads: CASSLGGLRTVMSSYNSPLHF. DNA for the CDR3: TGCGCCAGCAGCTTGGGTGGACTCAGGACAGTTATGAGCTCCTATAATTCACCCCTCCACTTT.

At least ten counts were recorded for this clone. V is TRBV6-1 and J is TRBJ1-4, with unresolved D. The CDR3 length is 16 residues. With 1 base removed from V and 4 bases from J, the gap between germline ends came to 13 bases. Germline-derived CDR1 and CDR2 are MNHNS and SASEGT. The CDR3 coding sequence is TGTGCCAGCAGTGAAGTGATCCGGGGTGGTAATGAAAAACTGTTTTTT. This encodes CASSEVIRGGNEKLFF.

There are many counts of this clone. The rearrangement links TRBV10-3 to TRBJ1-1; D is unresolved. This CDR3 is 13 amino acids long. With 3 bases removed from V and 0 bases from J, the gap between germline ends came to 5 bases. The germline gives CDR1 ENHRY, CDR2 SYGVKD. The CDR3 here is CAISEYMNTEAFF. For the CDR3, the DNA is TGTGCCATCAGTGAATACATGAACACTGAAGCTTTCTTT.

This clone has at least ten counts. The CDR3 DNA sequence: TGCGCCAGCAGCTTGGGGACAGGGCCTAATGAAAAACTGTTTTTT. It yields the protein CASSLGTGPNEKLFF. The J gene is TRBJ1-4, the V gene TRBV5-1; 8 nucleotides match TRBD1. The CDR3 sequence is 15 residues long. In germline, CDR1 is SGHRS, CDR2 YFSETQ. V was clipped by 0 bases and J by 3 bases; unmatched bases: 1.

With respect to this clone: Other DNA sequences in this specimen translate into the identical CDR3. The chain links TRBV4-1 to TRBJ1-2; D is perhaps TRBD1 (5 bases). Trimming took off 1 base at V and 6 bases at J, with 21 bases between the two ends. This CDR3 has 17 residues. Germline CDR1 MGHRA, CDR2 YSYEKL. This CDR3 is CASSQGLRMLGGDGYTF. The DNA for the CDR3 is TGCGCCAGCAGCCAAGGTTTGAGGATGCTGGGAGGGGATGGCTACACCTTC.

This clone was recorded many times. V and J are TRBV4-1 and TRBJ1-2; D possibly corresponds to TRBD1 (5 bases). V was pared by 1 base and J by 0 bases, with 9 bases between. CDR3 size: 15 residues. Germline V CDR1 and CDR2: MGHRA, YSYEKL. CDR3 nucleotide sequence: TGCGCCAGCAGCCAAGCAGGGTTCACTAACTATGGCTACACCTTC. Translated, it gives CASSQAGFTNYGYTF.

In its sample, this clone was seen many times. The CDR3 DNA is TGTGCCAGCAGCTCCTTCGGGGGGGGGCCTACAAATGAGCAGTTCTTC. Encoded protein: CASSSFGGGPTNEQFF. This chain joins TRBV7-9 and TRBJ2-1; 8 bases fit TRBD2. The CDR3 is 16 residues long. The trim removed 4 bases at V and 7 bases at J, leaving 12 bases unmatched. Germline CDR1 reads SEHNR; CDR2 reads FQNEAQ (reference sequence).

Many counts were recorded for this clone. V and J are TRBV7-3 and TRBJ2-2, with TRBD2 identical over 7 bases. This CDR3 is built from 15 residues. Germline CDR1 is SGHTA and CDR2 is FQGTGA. The junction had 3 bases not matched to a gene; V was cut back by 2 bases and J by 3 bases. The CDR3 protein is CASSLYRGDTGELFF. The CDR3 DNA reads as TGTGCCAGCAGCTTATATCGGGGGGACACCGGGGAGCTGTTTTTT.

This clone was seen at least ten times. The chain joins TRBV7-6 to TRBJ2-3; TRBD2 matches 10 bases. The ends lost 4 bases at V and 0 bases at J; junction bases unmatched: 7. The germline V gene has CDR1 SGHVS and CDR2 FNYEAQ. This CDR3 comprises 17 residues. The CDR3 DNA reads as TGTGCCAGCAGCTCCTTAGCGGGGGGTACTAGCACAGATACGCAGTATTTT. Its protein product is CASSSLAGGTSTDTQYF.

Many counts were recorded for this clone. The rearrangement links TRBV4-1 to TRBJ2-4; D possibly corresponds to TRBD1 (5 bases). This CDR3 comprises 16 residues. The ends were cut back, 1 base at V and 0 bases at J, with 10 bases in the middle. Germline CDR1 and CDR2: MGHRA and YSYEKL. As DNA, the CDR3 is TGCGCCAGCAGCCAAGGAGCAGGGCTAGCCAAAAACATTCAGTACTTC. Its protein product is CASSQGAGLAKNIQYF.

This clone was seen many times. The chain joins TRBV2 to TRBJ1-2; tentatively, D is TRBD1 (5 bases). V was trimmed by 8 bases and J by 3 bases, leaving 13 bases between them. CDR1 and CDR2 (germline): SNHLY, FYNNEI. CDR3 length: 13 residues. The CDR3 DNA reads TGTGCCAGCTCCCTGACAGCCGACTATGGCTACACCTTC. The encoded protein is CASSLTADYGYTF.

This clone has at least ten counts. The rearrangement uses TRBV4-1 and TRBJ2-1; 7 bases match TRBD1. The junction had 10 bases not matched to a gene; V was cut back by 1 base and J by 10 bases. Germline-derived CDR1 and CDR2 are MGHRA and YSYEKL. The CDR3 length is 15 residues. The CDR3 DNA follows: TGCGCCAGCAGCCAAGGCTGGACAGGAGGTTGGGAGCAGTTCTTC. Protein: CASSQGWTGGWEQFF.

The genes are TRBV28 and TRBJ1-2; D is unresolved. Trimming took off 9 bases at V and 4 bases at J, with 12 bases between the two ends. From germline, CDR1 is MDHEN and CDR2 SYDVKM. The CDR3 loop spans 12 amino acids. CDR3 protein: CASVVGVYGYTF. In nucleotides, the CDR3 is TGTGCCAGTGTAGTCGGGGTCTATGGCTACACCTTC.

This clone came up a few times. The rearrangement uses TRBV7-2 and TRBJ1-2, with a possible D match to TRBD1 (6 bases). The germline gives CDR1 SGHTA, CDR2 FQGNSA. This CDR3 comprises 16 residues. Trimming cost V 3 bases and J 8 bases, with 22 bases left between them. The CDR3: CASSLSGRGTSEGYTF. CDR3 in DNA: TGTGCCAGCAGCTTGAGTGGTAGGGGGACGTCGGAAGGCTACACCTTC. Full variable domain (remainder filled in from reference TRBV7-2 and TRBJ1-2): GAGVSQSPSNKVTEKGKDVELRCDPISGHTALYWYRQSLGQGLEFLIYFQGNSAPDKSGLPSDRFSAERTGGSVSTLTIQRTQQEDSAVYLCASSLSGRGTSEGYTFGSGTRLTVV.

This clone has at least ten counts. The chain couples TRBV5-1 to TRBJ1-1, with TRBD1 matching over 7 bases. Germline CDR1 is SGHRS and CDR2 is YFSETQ. CDR3 length: 14 amino acids. The trim removed 2 bases at V and 2 bases at J, leaving 3 bases unmatched. DNA for the CDR3: TGCGCCAGCAGCTTACAGGGGAGTAACACTGAAGCTTTCTTT. Translating it yields CASSLQGSNTEAFF.

At least ten counts were recorded for this clone. This chain uses TRBV19 with TRBJ2-1; 7 bases match TRBD2. Germline CDR1 reads LNHDA; CDR2 reads SQIVND (reference sequence). This CDR3 comprises 17 residues. J gave up 6 bases and V 5 bases, and 16 bases lay outside the gene matches. CDR3 sequence (DNA): TGTGCCAGTAGTCCCTTCCCCACTAGCGCTGGGGGCAATGAGCAGTTCTTC. This translates into CASSPFPTSAGGNEQFF.

This clone was detected ten times or more. This chain uses TRBV19 with TRBJ1-4, with a possible D match to TRBD1 (5 bases). Germline assignment: CDR1 LNHDA and CDR2 SQIVND (reference sequence). The CDR3 sequence is 16 residues long. The V end was cut by 3 bases, the J end by 4 bases, with 15 bases between. CDR3 protein: CASSIGLRGFNEKLFF. CDR3 DNA: TGTGCCAGTAGTATTGGACTCCGGGGGTTTAATGAAAAACTGTTTTTT.

The chain uses TRBV6-1 and TRBJ1-1, with D possibly being TRBD1 (6 bases). CDR3 length: 14 residues. CDR1 is MNHNS and CDR2 is SASEGT in the germline V gene. Trimming took off 10 bases at V and 5 bases at J, with 20 bases between the two ends. CDR3 coding DNA: TGTGCCACCCTATTGACAGGTAGAACGACTGAAGCTTTCTTT. It encodes CATLLTGRTTEAFF.